The present entry profiles one T cell receptor (delta chain) with its context. What it recognizes is unknown. The template was reverse-transcribed extracted RNA. The CDR3 regions were amplified by multiplex PCR from V-gene primers to a constant-region primer. TCRdb redid the clone calls on the multiplex PCR reads with CATT. The sample consists of tens of thousands of delta-chain clones, roughly 7.3% of them appearing once. This CDR3 has 22 residues. The trim removed 4 bases at V and 2 bases at J, leaving 25 bases unmatched. The germline gives CDR1 TSWWSYY, CDR2 QGS. Between about 96% and 99.6% of sorted thymocytes were Vdelta1+. The sample comes from a study of Vδ1+ human thymocytes. Study outcomes and limitations: Despite high sort purity, roughly 21% of thymic T cell receptor delta sequences were Vdelta2. Bulk repertoire data may be misinterpreted because of unexpected Vdelta2 sequences. Thymic TRG and TRD repertoires appeared highly polyclonal.

The TCR originated in a child in the first two years of life who had congenital heart surgery. J is TRDJ1 and V is TRDV1, with 10 bases matching TRDD3. Sequencing used Vdelta1+ gamma-delta thymocytes from the thymus. As for subset: FACS-sorted CD3+ TCRalphabeta- TCRVdelta1+ TCRVdelta2- thymocytes. CDR3 protein: CALGAPESSNLLGDCRTDKLIF. In nucleotides, the CDR3 is TGTGCTCTTGGGGCTCCGGAGTCCTCAAACTTACTGGGGGATTGTCGGACCGATAAACTCATCTTT.